This T cell receptor (beta chain) was obtained from a study of neurological immune-mediated disorders. Germline CDR1 and CDR2: MGHDK and SYGVNS. The trim removed 3 bases at V and 2 bases at J, leaving 10 bases unmatched. The CDR3 loop spans 17 amino acids. General observations from the study: When repertoires were grouped phylogenetically, those of 18 of 34 multiple sclerosis patients fell into one related-CDR3 cluster, a possible signature.

This clonotype has a count of ten or more. Its antigen is not known. TCRdb redid the calling of the 5' RACE reads with MiXCR, one entry per CDR3 protein. The table shows 110,000 or so distinct CDR3 sequences, with roughly 3.2% occurring only once. This TCR was sampled from a woman aged 25 to 45 with multiple sclerosis. The chain joins TRBV25-1 to TRBJ2-1; 7 bases line up with TRBD1. The sequencing input was PBMCs. DNA of the CDR3: TGTGCCAGCAGTGAGATTCCGGGACAGACTCCCTACAATGAGCAGTTCTTC. Protein sequence: CASSEIPGQTPYNEQFF.